The sequence of this T cell receptor beta chain was determined in a study of blood T cell repertoires in COVID-19. Background on the study: Sample material is recorded as cDNA or gDNA derived from T cells, B-cell-depleted T cells, or PBMCs.

Measured with immunoSEQ multiplex PCR; TCRdb has only the in-frame clones, and not every one. The data contain about 79,000 clones, roughly 91% of them seen just once; the ten biggest clones take up about 14%. This clone was found once. V lost 5 bases to trimming and J lost 9 bases; unmatched junction nucleotides: 5. The germline V gene has CDR1 LNHDA and CDR2 SQIVND (reference sequence). CDR3 length equals 15 residues. The sequence was obtained from a man aged 70 or older with active or convalescent COVID-19. V usage is TRBV19 and J usage is TRBJ2-1; 15 bases line up with TRBD2. The sample consisted of peripheral blood. CDR3 protein: CASSRTSGRVGEQFF. The CDR3 DNA reads TGTGCCAGTAGTCGGACTAGCGGGAGGGTAGGTGAGCAGTTCTTC.